These 10 T cell receptor beta chains came from one sample sequenced in a study of metastatic and nonmetastatic thyroid tumors. MiXCR reprocessed the PCR reads for TCRdb. Of about 13,000 clones in the sample, 20% to 25% are singletons; the top ten hold 3.6%. Before thyroid surgery, none of the patients had received any treatment. The material sequenced was blood. Receptor source: a female donor with papillary thyroid cancer or a benign thyroid nodule (not recorded which). Some clones in this sample may be carry-over from other donors' samples.

This clone came up many times. V usage is TRBV3-1 and J usage is TRBJ1-2, with 7 bases lining up with TRBD1. Germline V gives CDR1 LGHDT, CDR2 YNNKEL (reference sequence). The CDR3 contains 15 residues. V lost 6 bases and J lost 1; bases outside the gene matches: 8. CDR3 sequence: CASSHIGTDNYGYTF. The CDR3 nucleotides read TGTGCCAGCAGTCATATTGGGACAGATAACTATGGCTACACCTTC.

The rearrangement joins TRBV24-1 to TRBJ2-5, with 9 bases identical to TRBD2. The germline V gene encodes CDR1 KGHDR and CDR2 SFDVKD. V shed 4 bases, J shed 9 bases, and the junction held 8 bases outside the gene matches. The CDR3 is made up of 14 amino acids. The CDR3 DNA reads TGTGCCACCAGTGAGCGGGGGGGTTGGGAGGCCCAGTACTTC. Translating it yields CATSERGGWEAQYF.

This clone was seen at least ten times. The V call is TRBV20-1, the J call TRBJ2-7, with TRBD2 matching 13 bases. The CDR3 is made up of 18 amino acids. CDR1 is DFQATT, CDR2 SNEGSKA, per germline (reference sequence). V lost 2 bases, J lost 2 bases, and 12 bases stayed unmatched. The DNA for the CDR3 is TGCAGTGCTAGACCTTCCGGGACTAGCGGGAAGGGAGCCTACGAGCAGTACTTC. Translating gives CSARPSGTSGKGAYEQYF.

In its sample, this clone was seen once. At one end the junction does not follow the germline gene, possibly because of a read error. This rearrangement joins TRBV20-1 to TRBJ1-5; D gene uncertain. The CDR3 sequence is 12 residues long. Germline lookup yields CDR1 DFQATT and CDR2 SNEGSKA (reference sequence). This CDR3 is CSARDRSGPQHF. DNA of the CDR3: TGCAGTGCTAGAGACAGGTCTGGCCCCCAGCATTTC.

The gene calls are TRBV7-6 and TRBJ2-5; 9 bases agree with TRBD1. The V and J ends lost 5 bases and 4 bases, in that order; junction bases with no gene match: 8. The CDR3 loop spans 15 amino acids. In germline, CDR1 is SGHVS, CDR2 FNYEAQ. The CDR3 reads CASSLWGQGSETQYF. The CDR3 DNA sequence: TGTGCCAGCAGCCTATGGGGACAGGGATCAGAGACCCAGTACTTC. The complete variable domain, with remaining parts taken from reference TRBV7-6 and TRBJ2-5, reads GAGVSQSPRYKVTKRGQDVALRCDPISGHVSLYWYRQALGQGPEFLTYFNYEAQQDKSGLPNDRFSAERPEGSISTLTIQRTEQRDSAMYRCASSLWGQGSETQYFGPGTRLLVL.

The CDR3 sequence is CASTWTPNTGELFF. Here the CDR3 DNA reads TGTGCCAGTACGTGGACACCTAACACCGGGGAGCTGTTTTTT. The chain carries TRBV19 and TRBJ2-2; a weak D match, TRBD1 (5 bases). This CDR3 is built from 14 residues. Trimming left V 7 bases short and J 2 bases short, with 11 bases between. CDR1 LNHDA and CDR2 SQIVND come from the germline V gene (reference sequence).

This clone was detected ten times or more. The V call is TRBV29-1, the J call TRBJ2-7; no clear D gene. V was clipped by 6 bases and J by 2 bases, with 8 bases between them. This CDR3 region has 11 residues. Germline CDR1 and CDR2: SQVTM and ANQGSEA. The CDR3 sequence: CSVRDPYEQYF. DNA of the CDR3: TGCAGCGTGAGAGACCCCTACGAGCAGTACTTC.

The V and J genes are TRBV19 and TRBJ2-2; D gene uncertain. V gave up 4 bases and J gave up 6 bases, with 9 bases separating them. Germline values: CDR1 LNHDA, CDR2 SQIVND (reference sequence). This CDR3 is 13 amino acids long. The CDR3 sequence is CASSTYGSGELFF. The DNA of the CDR3 is TGTGCCAGTAGTACTTATGGTTCCGGGGAGCTGTTTTTT.

This clone was observed at least ten times. The gene calls are TRBV11-3 and TRBJ2-2, with D possibly TRBD2 on 6 matching bases. The CDR3 spans 16 residues. Trimming removed 3 bases at V and 7 bases at J, with 18 bases between. Germline V CDR1 and CDR2: SGHNT, YENEEA. The DNA for the CDR3 is TGTGCCAGCAGCTTGAGCCCTAGCTTGGGAGGCGGGGAGCTGTTTTTT. It encodes CASSLSPSLGGGELFF.

In its sample, this clone was seen once. The chain joins TRBV12-3 or TRBV12-4 to TRBJ2-7, with 7 positions matching TRBD1. This CDR3 is 20 amino acids long. V gave up 3 bases and J gave up 6 bases; unmatched junction bases: 26. The CDR3 DNA reads as TGTGCCAGCAGTTTCCGGGACAACCCCACACCGGGGAGACAGGGTGGCGAGCAGTACTTC. Residues: CASSFRDNPTPGRQGGEQYF.